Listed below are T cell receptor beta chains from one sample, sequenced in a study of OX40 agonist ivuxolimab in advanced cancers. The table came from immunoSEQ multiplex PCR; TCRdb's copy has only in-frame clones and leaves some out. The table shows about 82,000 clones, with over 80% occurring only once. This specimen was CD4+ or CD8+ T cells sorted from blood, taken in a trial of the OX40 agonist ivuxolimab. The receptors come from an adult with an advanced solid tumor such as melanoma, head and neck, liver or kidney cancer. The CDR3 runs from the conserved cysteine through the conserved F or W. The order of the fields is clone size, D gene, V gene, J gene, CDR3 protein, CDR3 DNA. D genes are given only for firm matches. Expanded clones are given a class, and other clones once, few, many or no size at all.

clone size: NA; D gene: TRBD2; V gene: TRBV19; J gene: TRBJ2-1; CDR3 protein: CASSISRLAGYNEQFF; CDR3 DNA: TGTGCCAGTAGTATATCTAGACTAGCGGGGTACAATGAGCAGTTCTTC
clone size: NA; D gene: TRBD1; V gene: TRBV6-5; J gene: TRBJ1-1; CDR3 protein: CASSYATGRSTEAFF; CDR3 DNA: TGTGCCAGCAGTTACGCGACAGGGCGGTCCACTGAAGCTTTCTTT
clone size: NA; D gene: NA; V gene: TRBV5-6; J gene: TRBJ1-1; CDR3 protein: CASSLVEGTEAFF; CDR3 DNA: TGTGCCAGCAGCTTGGTCGAGGGCACTGAAGCTTTCTTT
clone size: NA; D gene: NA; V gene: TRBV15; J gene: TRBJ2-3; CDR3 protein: CATSRNRQGRYGRDTQYF; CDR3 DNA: TGTGCCACCAGCAGAAATCGGCAGGGGCGTTATGGGCGGGATACGCAGTATTTT
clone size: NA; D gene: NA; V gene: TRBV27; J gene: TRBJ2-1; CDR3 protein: CASSPRAGWDEQFF; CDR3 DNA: TGTGCCAGCAGTCCACGGGCAGGGTGGGATGAGCAGTTCTTC
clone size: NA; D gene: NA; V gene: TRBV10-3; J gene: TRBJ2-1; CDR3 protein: CAISDPPDNEQFF; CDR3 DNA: TGTGCCATCAGTGATCCCCCCGACAATGAGCAGTTCTTC
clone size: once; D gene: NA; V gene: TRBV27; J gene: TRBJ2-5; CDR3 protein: CASSSTGETQYF; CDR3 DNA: TGTGCCAGCAGTTCAACGGGGGAGACCCAGTACTTC
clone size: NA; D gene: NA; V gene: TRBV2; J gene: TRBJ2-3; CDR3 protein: CASSERQGDELSTDTQYF; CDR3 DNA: TGTGCCAGCAGTGAGCGGCAGGGTGACGAGTTGAGCACAGATACGCAGTATTTT
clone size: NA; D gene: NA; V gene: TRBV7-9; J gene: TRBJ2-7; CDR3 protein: CASSLDYEQYF; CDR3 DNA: TGTGCCAGCAGCTTGGATTACGAGCAGTACTTC
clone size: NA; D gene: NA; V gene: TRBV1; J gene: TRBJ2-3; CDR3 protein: CTSSQLVRLAGGPNTDTQYF; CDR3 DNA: TGCACCAGCAGCCAACTGGTTAGGCTAGCGGGGGGACCCAACACAGATACGCAGTATTTT
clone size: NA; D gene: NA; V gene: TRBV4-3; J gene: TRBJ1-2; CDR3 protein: CASSQEFQGNVYGCTF; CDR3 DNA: TGCGCCAGCAGCCAAGAGTTCCAGGGGAACGTCTATGGCTGCACCTTC
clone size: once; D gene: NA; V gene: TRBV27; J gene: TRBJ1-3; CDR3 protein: CASSLGLAGNTIYF; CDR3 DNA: TGTGCCAGCAGTTTAGGTCTAGCTGGAAACACCATATATTTT
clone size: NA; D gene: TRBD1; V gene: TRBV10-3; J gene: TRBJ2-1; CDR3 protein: CAITRTGAGDEQFF; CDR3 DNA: TGTGCCATCACAAGGACAGGTGCCGGGGATGAGCAGTTCTTC
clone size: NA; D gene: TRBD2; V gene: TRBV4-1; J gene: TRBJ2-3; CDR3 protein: CASSQGLAGERYF; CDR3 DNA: TGCGCCAGCAGCCAAGGACTAGCGGGGGAGCGGTATTTT
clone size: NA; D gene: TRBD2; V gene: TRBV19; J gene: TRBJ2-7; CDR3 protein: CASSPLAGGFTYEQYF; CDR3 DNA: TGTGCCAGTAGTCCCCTAGCGGGGGGGTTTACCTACGAGCAGTACTTC
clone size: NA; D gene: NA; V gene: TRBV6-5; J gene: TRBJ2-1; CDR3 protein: CATAFSTYNEQFF; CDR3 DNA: TGTGCCACCGCCTTCTCCACCTACAATGAGCAGTTCTTC
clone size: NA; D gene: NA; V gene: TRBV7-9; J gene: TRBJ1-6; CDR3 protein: CASSLGNSPLHF; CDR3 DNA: TGTGCCAGCAGCTTAGGGAATTCACCCCTCCACTTT
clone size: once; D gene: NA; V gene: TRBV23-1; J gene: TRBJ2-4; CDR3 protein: CASSQGGTKNIQYF; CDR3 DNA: TGCGCCAGCAGTCAAGGGGGTACCAAAAACATTCAGTACTTC
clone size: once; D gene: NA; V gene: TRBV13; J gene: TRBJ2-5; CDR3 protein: CASSLGNLRETQYF; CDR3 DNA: TGTGCCAGCAGCTTAGGCAACCTTCGGGAGACCCAGTACTTC
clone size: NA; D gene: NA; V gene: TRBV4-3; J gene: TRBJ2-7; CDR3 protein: CASSQESDVGTYEQYF; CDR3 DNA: TGCGCCAGCAGCCAAGAATCGGACGTTGGGACCTACGAGCAGTACTTC
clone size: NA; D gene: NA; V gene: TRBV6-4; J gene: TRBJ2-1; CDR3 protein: CASSPGPTDEQFF; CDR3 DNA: TGTGCCAGCAGTCCCGGACCCACGGATGAGCAGTTCTTC
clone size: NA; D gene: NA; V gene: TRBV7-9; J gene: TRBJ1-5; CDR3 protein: CASSLVGSNQPQHF; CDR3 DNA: TGTGCCAGCAGCTTAGTCGGTAGCAATCAGCCCCAGCATTTT
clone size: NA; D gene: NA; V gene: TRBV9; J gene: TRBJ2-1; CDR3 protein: CASSVEGYNEQFF; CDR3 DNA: TGTGCCAGCAGCGTAGAAGGTTACAATGAGCAGTTCTTC
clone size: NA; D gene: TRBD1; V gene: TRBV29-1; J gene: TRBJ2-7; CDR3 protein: CSASDRGGEEQYF; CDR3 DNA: TGCAGCGCTTCAGACAGGGGTGGGGAAGAGCAGTACTTC
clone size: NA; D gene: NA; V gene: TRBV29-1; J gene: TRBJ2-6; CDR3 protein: CSVARPHFSGANVLTF; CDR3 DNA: TGCAGCGTTGCCCGTCCGCACTTCTCTGGGGCCAACGTCCTGACTTTC
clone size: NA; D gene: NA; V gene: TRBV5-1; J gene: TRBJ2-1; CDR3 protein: CASSLAGNNEQFF; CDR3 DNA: TGCGCCAGCAGCTTGGCTGGAAACAATGAGCAGTTCTTC
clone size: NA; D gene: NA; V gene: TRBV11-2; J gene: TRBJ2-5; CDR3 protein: CASSLAPQGLETQYF; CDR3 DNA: TGTGCCAGCAGCTTAGCCCCACAGGGACTAGAGACCCAGTACTTC
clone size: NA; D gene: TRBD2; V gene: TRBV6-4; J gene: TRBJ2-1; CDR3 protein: CASSPFGGTTYNEQFF; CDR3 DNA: TGTGCCAGCAGTCCCTTCGGAGGGACTACCTACAATGAGCAGTTCTTC
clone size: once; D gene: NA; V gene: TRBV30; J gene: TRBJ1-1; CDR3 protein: CAWSVGGGTEAFF; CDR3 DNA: TGTGCCTGGAGTGTGGGTGGGGGCACTGAAGCTTTCTTT
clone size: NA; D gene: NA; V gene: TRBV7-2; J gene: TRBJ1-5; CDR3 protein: CASSFWEGEGDQPQHF; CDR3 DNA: TGTGCCAGCAGCTTTTGGGAGGGCGAGGGGGATCAGCCCCAGCATTTT
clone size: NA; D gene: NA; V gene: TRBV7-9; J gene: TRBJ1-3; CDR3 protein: CASIREGSSSGNTIYF; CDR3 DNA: TGTGCCAGTATAAGGGAAGGAAGCTCCTCTGGAAACACCATATATTTT
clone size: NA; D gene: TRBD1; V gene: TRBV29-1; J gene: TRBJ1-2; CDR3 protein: CSARTGNGYGYTF; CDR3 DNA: TGCAGCGCTAGGACAGGAAACGGCTATGGCTACACCTTC
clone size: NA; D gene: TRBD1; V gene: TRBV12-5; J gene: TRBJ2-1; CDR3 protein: CASVSYGTGRNEQFF; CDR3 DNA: TGTGCTAGTGTCTCTTACGGGACAGGGAGGAATGAGCAGTTCTTC
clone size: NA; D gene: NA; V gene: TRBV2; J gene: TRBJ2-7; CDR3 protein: CASSEALDEQYF; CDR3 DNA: TGTGCCAGCAGTGAAGCTTTGGACGAGCAGTACTTC
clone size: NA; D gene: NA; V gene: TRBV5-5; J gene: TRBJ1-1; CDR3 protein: CASSLDDWNTEAFF; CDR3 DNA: TGTGCCAGCAGCTTGGATGACTGGAACACTGAAGCTTTCTTT
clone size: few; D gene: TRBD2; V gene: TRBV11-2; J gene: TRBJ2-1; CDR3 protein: CASSFGGVRGEQFF; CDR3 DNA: TGTGCCAGCAGCTTTGGGGGGGTGCGTGGTGAGCAGTTCTTC
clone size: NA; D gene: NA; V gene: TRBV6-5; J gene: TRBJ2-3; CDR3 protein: CASGRTGTDTQYF; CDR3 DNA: TGTGCCAGCGGGAGGACCGGCACAGATACGCAGTATTTT
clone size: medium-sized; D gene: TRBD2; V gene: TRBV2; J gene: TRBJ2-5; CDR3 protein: CASRESGGATETQYF; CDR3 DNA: TGTGCCAGCAGGGAGAGCGGGGGGGCCACAGAGACCCAGTACTTC
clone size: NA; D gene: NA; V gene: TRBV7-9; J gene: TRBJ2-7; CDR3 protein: CASSLVKGGPSSYEQYF; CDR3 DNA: TGTGCCAGCAGCTTAGTGAAGGGGGGGCCCTCCTCCTACGAGCAGTACTTC
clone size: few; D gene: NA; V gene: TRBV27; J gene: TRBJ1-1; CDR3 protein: CASRTGNTEAFF; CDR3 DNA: TGTGCCAGCAGAACAGGGAACACTGAAGCTTTCTTT
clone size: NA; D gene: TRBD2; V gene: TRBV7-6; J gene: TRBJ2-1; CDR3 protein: CASSLIPLLAGGDNEQFF; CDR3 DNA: TGTGCCAGCAGCTTAATCCCGCTACTAGCGGGGGGGGACAATGAGCAGTTCTTC
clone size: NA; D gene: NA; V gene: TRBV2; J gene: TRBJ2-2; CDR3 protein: CASWGPPVWELFF; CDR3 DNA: TGTGCCAGTTGGGGCCCCCCCGTCTGGGAGCTGTTTTTT
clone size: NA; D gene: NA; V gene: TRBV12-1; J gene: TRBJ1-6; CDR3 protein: CASSLTSSYNSPLHF; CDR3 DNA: TGTGCCAGCAGCTTGACCAGCTCCTATAATTCACCCCTCCACTTT
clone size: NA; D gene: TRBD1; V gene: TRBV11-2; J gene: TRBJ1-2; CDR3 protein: CASSSGQALGYTF; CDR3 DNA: TGTGCCAGCAGCTCGGGACAGGCCTTGGGCTACACCTTC
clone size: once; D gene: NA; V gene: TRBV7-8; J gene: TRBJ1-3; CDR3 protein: CASGEGNTIYF; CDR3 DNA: TGTGCCAGCGGGGAGGGAAACACCATATATTTT
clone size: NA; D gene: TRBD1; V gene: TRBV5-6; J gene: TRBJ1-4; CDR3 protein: CASSSGGVGTGYNEKLFF; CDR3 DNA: TGTGCCAGCAGCAGCGGGGGAGTCGGGACAGGCTATAATGAAAAACTGTTTTTT
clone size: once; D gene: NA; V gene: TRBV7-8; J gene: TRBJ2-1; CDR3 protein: CASSLTHPAGNSEQFF; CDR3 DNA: TGTGCCAGCAGCTTAACCCACCCGGCGGGGAACAGTGAGCAGTTCTTC
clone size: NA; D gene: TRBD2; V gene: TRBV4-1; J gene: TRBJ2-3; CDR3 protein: CASSLQMGAGGQADTQYF; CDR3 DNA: TGCGCCAGCAGCCTCCAGATGGGAGCGGGGGGGCAAGCAGATACGCAGTATTTT
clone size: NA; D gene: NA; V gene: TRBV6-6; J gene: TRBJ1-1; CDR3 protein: CASSPPGTDNTEAFF; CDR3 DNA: TGTGCCAGCAGTCCCCCGGGGACGGATAACACTGAAGCTTTCTTT
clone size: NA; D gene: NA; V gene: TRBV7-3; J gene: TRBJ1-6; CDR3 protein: CASSPAIDGSPLHF; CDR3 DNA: TGTGCCAGCAGCCCGGCGATTGATGGCTCACCCCTCCACTTT
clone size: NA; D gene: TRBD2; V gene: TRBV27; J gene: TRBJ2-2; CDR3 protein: CASSPGLAGVYTGELFF; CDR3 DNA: TGTGCCAGCAGTCCGGGACTAGCGGGGGTGTACACCGGGGAGCTGTTTTTT
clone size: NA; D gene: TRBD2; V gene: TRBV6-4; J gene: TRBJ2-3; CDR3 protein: CASSELAGGPDTQYF; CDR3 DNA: TGTGCCAGCAGTGAACTAGCGGGGGGGCCAGATACGCAGTATTTT
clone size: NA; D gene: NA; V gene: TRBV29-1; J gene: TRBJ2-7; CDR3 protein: CSVFLPSYEQYF; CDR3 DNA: TGCAGCGTTTTTCTCCCATCCTACGAGCAGTACTTC
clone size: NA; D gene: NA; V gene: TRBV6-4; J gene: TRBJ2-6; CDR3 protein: CASSVTGYSGANVLTF; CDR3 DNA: TGTGCCAGCAGCGTCACAGGTTACTCTGGGGCCAACGTCCTGACTTTC
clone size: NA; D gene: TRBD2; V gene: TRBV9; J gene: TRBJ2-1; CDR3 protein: CASSVGASGGAGYNEQFF; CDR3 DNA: TGTGCCAGCAGCGTAGGCGCTAGCGGGGGGGCCGGCTACAATGAGCAGTTCTTC
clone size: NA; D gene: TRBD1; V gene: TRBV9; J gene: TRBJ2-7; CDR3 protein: CASSEGQGGYEQYF; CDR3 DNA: TGTGCCAGCAGCGAGGGACAGGGGGGCTACGAGCAGTACTTC
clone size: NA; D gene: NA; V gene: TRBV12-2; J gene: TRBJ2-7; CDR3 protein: CASRLTGYEQYF; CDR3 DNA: TGTGCAAGTCGCTTAACCGGCTACGAGCAGTACTTC
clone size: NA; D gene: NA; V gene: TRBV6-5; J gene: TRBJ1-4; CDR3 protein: CASSYGGEKLFF; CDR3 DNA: TGTGCCAGCAGTTACGGGGGAGAAAAACTGTTTTTT
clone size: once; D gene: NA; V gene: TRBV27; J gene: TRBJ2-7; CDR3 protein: CASSPSWGVGPYEQYF; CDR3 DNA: TGTGCCAGCAGTCCGTCGTGGGGCGTGGGACCTTACGAGCAGTACTTC